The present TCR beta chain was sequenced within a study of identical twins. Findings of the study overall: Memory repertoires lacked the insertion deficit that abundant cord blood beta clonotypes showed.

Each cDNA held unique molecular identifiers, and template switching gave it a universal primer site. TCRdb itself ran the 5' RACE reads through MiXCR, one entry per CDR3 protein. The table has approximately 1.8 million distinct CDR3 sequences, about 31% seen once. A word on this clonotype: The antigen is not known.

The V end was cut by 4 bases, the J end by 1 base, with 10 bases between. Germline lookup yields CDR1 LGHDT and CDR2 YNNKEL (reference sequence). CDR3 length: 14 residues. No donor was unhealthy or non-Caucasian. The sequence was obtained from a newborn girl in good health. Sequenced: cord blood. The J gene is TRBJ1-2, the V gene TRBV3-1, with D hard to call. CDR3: CASSRVEFNYGYTF. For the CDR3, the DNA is TGTGCCAGCAGCCGGGTGGAGTTTAACTATGGCTACACCTTC.